Listed here is a single TCR beta chain. The specificity of this receptor is unknown. The input lacks base qualities; no much larger clone sits a single base away. This specimen comes from a study of blood T cell repertoires in COVID-19 (dated by TCRdb to about 2020). With respect to the entire study: Collaborator samples came from the United States, Italy and Spain and covered acute and convalescent phases of COVID-19. The material from the prospective study consisted of cDNA or gDNA derived from T cells, B-cell-depleted T cells, or PBMCs. Nearly every sample came with metadata listing a de-identified subject ID, COVID-19 status, age in years and sex. Deeply sampled blood TCRbeta repertoires from subjects exposed to, actively infected with, or recovered from COVID-19 were included in the dataset. The samples were drawn from two sources: the first 160 participants of the ongoing ImmuneRACE study, and 1,200 or so subjects contributed by 6 global collaborators. HLA class I and class II types, where available, came from metadata supplied by the sample provider rather than from assay-based typing. The repertoires were made available in a free public database intended to serve as a resource for research on the immune response to SARS-CoV-2. Here is what the overall study found, with its caveats: How much clinical and demographic metadata was included differed by source and by participant, and the metadata was provided uncurated.

V gives up 0 bases and J gives up 10 bases, and the segment between their germline ends measures 6 bases. CDR1 and CDR2 are drawn from the germline V gene: LGHNA, YNFKEQ. The CDR3 starts with the cysteine, ends with the phenylalanine, and has 11 residues. CDR3 DNA is the only sequence kept; it has 33 bases, read in frame from the first base. The immunoSEQ Assay, a bias-controlled multiplex PCR, was used to amplify TCRbeta CDR3 regions from genomic DNA. The study's own analysis went as follows. Within the assay, amplification of reference gene primers was used to estimate how many nucleated cells each sample contained. To quantify the absolute abundance of each unique TCRbeta CDR3 rearrangement, sequence reads were collapsed and filtered. For each sample, productive Simpson clonality was calculated as the square root of Simpson's diversity index across productive rearrangements. TCRdb re-hosts the immuneACCESS table, in-frame sequences only. Its copies lack some clones; in the studies checked, an unresolved V gene accounts for under half of them, and the cause for the rest is not known. Clonal size and the V and J genes are those of that table, whereas D and trimming came from the DNA. Within this sample are over 150,000 clones, with over 75% of them counted one time only. Of the sample, 6.9% falls within the top ten clones.

At one collaborating source in Seattle, patients were enrolled during active infection and were followed longitudinally through the course of disease. Each collaborating institution followed its own protocols to collect whole blood in K2EDTA tubes. For TCRbeta analysis, collaborators shipped samples in one of three forms: frozen whole blood, isolated PBMCs, or DNA extracted from either of those sample types. The sequence came from an elderly man with COVID-19, enrolled during active disease. The V and J segments used are TRBV4-2 and TRBJ1-1; the D gene assignment is ambiguous. The sequenced sample consisted of peripheral blood. The CDR3 loop reads CASSQEGVAFF. In nucleotide form, the sequence is TGTGCCAGCAGCCAAGAGGGCGTAGCTTTCTTT.